This TCR beta chain was identified in a study of early T cells in non-severe SARS-CoV-2 infection. One entry per CDR3 protein, called by TCRdb with MiXCR from the 5' RACE reads. The sample shows about 59,000 distinct CDR3 sequences, roughly an eighth of them seen only once. This CDR3 is built from 17 residues. Trimming took 5 bases from V and 0 from J; bases not matched to a gene: 13. The clonotype was recovered from an adult who was a healthcare worker with PCR-confirmed SARS-CoV-2 infection or an uninfected control (not recorded which). The V call is TRBV12-3 or TRBV12-4, the J call TRBJ2-7, with 7 bases matching TRBD1. Sequencing input: whole blood. The DNA for the CDR3 is TGTGCCAGCAGTCCCCCCCGATTCGACAGGGACTCCTACGAGCAGTACTTC. Its protein is CASSPPRFDRDSYEQYF.